The rows below give T cell receptor beta chains drawn from one sample of a study of identical twins. MiXCR, run by TCRdb on the 5' RACE reads, gives a single entry per CDR3 protein. The data contain approximately 260,000 distinct CDR3 sequences, around 8% of them seen just once; the ten biggest clones take up less than 4%. This sample was also put to use in a study of yellow fever vaccine responses in identical twins.

The sample was CD8+ T cells sorted from blood. The receptor source for this set is a woman under 30 in good health. Both conserved end residues are part of each CDR3. Each record gives: J gene, D gene, V gene, clone size, CDR3 protein, CDR3 DNA. A D gene is named only where the DNA matches it firmly. Clone size is not always given. Where it is, it says once, few, many or a class for expanded clones.

J gene: TRBJ1-2; D gene: -; V gene: TRBV12-3/TRBV12-4; clone size: few; CDR3 protein: CASSSPTDRSFAYGYTF; CDR3 DNA: TGTGCCAGCAGTTCACCAACTGACAGGTCCTTTGCCTATGGCTACACCTTC
J gene: TRBJ2-7; D gene: -; V gene: TRBV2; clone size: -; CDR3 protein: CASSVVRTREQYF; CDR3 DNA: TGTGCCAGCAGTGTTGTTCGTACGAGGGAGCAGTACTTC
J gene: TRBJ2-7; D gene: -; V gene: TRBV7-9; clone size: many; CDR3 protein: CASSSPGYEQYF; CDR3 DNA: TGTGCCAGCAGCAGCCCAGGGTACGAGCAGTACTTC
J gene: TRBJ2-1; D gene: TRBD1; V gene: TRBV27; clone size: few; CDR3 protein: CASRLYWSEGAGEQFF; CDR3 DNA: TGTGCCAGCAGATTGTATTGGTCCGAGGGGGCCGGTGAGCAGTTCTTC
J gene: TRBJ2-3; D gene: TRBD2; V gene: TRBV7-2; clone size: -; CDR3 protein: CASSVTSGSLTDTQYF; CDR3 DNA: TGTGCCAGCAGCGTGACTAGCGGGAGTCTCACAGATACGCAGTATTTT
J gene: TRBJ2-2; D gene: TRBD1; V gene: TRBV11-2; clone size: -; CDR3 protein: CASSPLRGPTGELFF; CDR3 DNA: TGTGCCAGCAGCCCCTTGAGGGGGCCGACCGGGGAGCTGTTTTTT
J gene: TRBJ2-2; D gene: TRBD2; V gene: TRBV27; clone size: many; CDR3 protein: CASTLAGTPGELFF; CDR3 DNA: TGTGCCAGCACGCTAGCGGGTACCCCCGGGGAGCTGTTTTTT
J gene: TRBJ2-1; D gene: -; V gene: TRBV18; clone size: -; CDR3 protein: CASSSGKDYNEQFF; CDR3 DNA: TGTGCCAGCTCCTCCGGGAAAGACTACAATGAGCAGTTCTTC
J gene: TRBJ2-4; D gene: -; V gene: TRBV6-1; clone size: few; CDR3 protein: CASREGSKNIQYF; CDR3 DNA: TGTGCCAGCAGGGAGGGCTCCAAAAACATTCAGTACTTC
J gene: TRBJ1-3; D gene: -; V gene: TRBV20-1; clone size: -; CDR3 protein: CSARDLSGNTIYF; CDR3 DNA: TGCAGTGCTAGAGATCTTTCTGGAAACACCATATATTTT
J gene: TRBJ1-2; D gene: -; V gene: TRBV6-5; clone size: -; CDR3 protein: CASSYSGGNLVYGYTF; CDR3 DNA: TGTGCCAGCAGTTACTCTGGGGGGAACCTGGTCTATGGCTACACCTTC
J gene: TRBJ2-5; D gene: TRBD1; V gene: TRBV5-1; clone size: few; CDR3 protein: CASSWGQTQETQYF; CDR3 DNA: TGCGCCAGCAGCTGGGGACAGACCCAAGAGACCCAGTACTTC
J gene: TRBJ1-1; D gene: TRBD1; V gene: TRBV20-1; clone size: few; CDR3 protein: CSARRGELNTEAFF; CDR3 DNA: TGCAGTGCCCGCAGGGGGGAGCTGAACACTGAAGCTTTCTTT
J gene: TRBJ2-6; D gene: -; V gene: TRBV27; clone size: few; CDR3 protein: CASSWVNIPSGANVLTF; CDR3 DNA: TGTGCCAGCTCTTGGGTAAACATACCCTCTGGGGCCAACGTCCTGACTTTC
J gene: TRBJ2-7; D gene: -; V gene: TRBV4-3; clone size: -; CDR3 protein: CASGGTLGEQYF; CDR3 DNA: TGCGCCAGCGGCGGGACTCTAGGGGAGCAGTACTTC
J gene: TRBJ2-3; D gene: TRBD2; V gene: TRBV6-1; clone size: few; CDR3 protein: CASRRLAGGSSTDTQYF; CDR3 DNA: TGTGCCAGCCGAAGACTAGCGGGGGGTTCGAGCACAGATACGCAGTATTTT
J gene: TRBJ1-5; D gene: TRBD1; V gene: TRBV7-9; clone size: few; CDR3 protein: CASSLGGTGSNQPQHF; CDR3 DNA: TGTGCCAGCAGCTTAGGAGGGACAGGAAGCAATCAGCCCCAGCATTTT
J gene: TRBJ2-7; D gene: -; V gene: TRBV7-9; clone size: many; CDR3 protein: CASSAEGFEQYF; CDR3 DNA: TGTGCCAGCAGCGCGGAAGGGTTCGAGCAGTACTTC
J gene: TRBJ1-1; D gene: -; V gene: TRBV5-5; clone size: many; CDR3 protein: CASSLEGRPNTEAFF; CDR3 DNA: TGTGCCAGCAGCTTAGAGGGACGGCCGAACACTGAAGCTTTCTTT
J gene: TRBJ2-1; D gene: -; V gene: TRBV4-3; clone size: many; CDR3 protein: CASSPFLLANYNEQFF; CDR3 DNA: TGCGCCAGCAGCCCCTTTCTCCTAGCAAATTACAATGAGCAGTTCTTC
J gene: TRBJ2-1; D gene: -; V gene: TRBV7-3; clone size: many; CDR3 protein: CASSLNRGANEQFF; CDR3 DNA: TGTGCCAGCAGCTTAAATCGGGGGGCCAATGAGCAGTTCTTC
J gene: TRBJ2-5; D gene: -; V gene: TRBV5-1; clone size: many; CDR3 protein: CASSWREVPETQYF; CDR3 DNA: TGCGCCAGCAGTTGGCGGGAAGTCCCGGAGACCCAGTACTTC
J gene: TRBJ1-2; D gene: -; V gene: TRBV10-3; clone size: many; CDR3 protein: CAISESELSYGYTF; CDR3 DNA: TGTGCCATCAGTGAGTCTGAGCTCTCCTATGGCTACACCTTC
J gene: TRBJ2-2; D gene: TRBD2; V gene: TRBV11-3; clone size: -; CDR3 protein: CASSTEAGNGELFF; CDR3 DNA: TGTGCCAGCAGCACGGAAGCGGGAAACGGGGAGCTGTTTTTT
J gene: TRBJ2-7; D gene: -; V gene: TRBV20-1; clone size: few; CDR3 protein: CSALSGGYEQYF; CDR3 DNA: TGCAGTGCCCTCTCAGGGGGGTACGAGCAGTACTTC
J gene: TRBJ2-7; D gene: TRBD1; V gene: TRBV6-7; clone size: few; CDR3 protein: CASSHRTGVRYEQYF; CDR3 DNA: TGTGCCAGCAGTCACAGGACAGGGGTAAGGTACGAGCAGTACTTC
J gene: TRBJ2-5; D gene: TRBD2; V gene: TRBV7-8; clone size: many; CDR3 protein: CASSLDGGETQYF; CDR3 DNA: TGTGCCAGCAGCTTAGACGGGGGGGAGACCCAGTACTTC
J gene: TRBJ2-3; D gene: TRBD2; V gene: TRBV11-2; clone size: -; CDR3 protein: CASSFLSGGTTDTQYF; CDR3 DNA: TGTGCCAGCAGCTTTCTTAGCGGGGGTACCACAGATACGCAGTATTTT
J gene: TRBJ2-2; D gene: TRBD1; V gene: TRBV12-3/TRBV12-4; clone size: -; CDR3 protein: CASSPPGGLGTGELFF; CDR3 DNA: TGTGCCAGCAGTCCCCCAGGGGGATTGGGGACCGGGGAGCTGTTTTTT
J gene: TRBJ2-2; D gene: TRBD2; V gene: TRBV6-5; clone size: -; CDR3 protein: CASSYGGGRYTGELFF; CDR3 DNA: TGTGCCAGCAGTTACGGGGGGGGGAGGTACACCGGGGAGCTGTTTTTT
J gene: TRBJ1-1; D gene: -; V gene: TRBV20-1; clone size: few; CDR3 protein: CSARGGGGHTEAFF; CDR3 DNA: TGCAGTGCAAGGGGCGGGGGGGGACACACTGAAGCTTTCTTT
J gene: TRBJ2-5; D gene: TRBD1; V gene: TRBV27; clone size: few; CDR3 protein: CASSSTGGFFETQYF; CDR3 DNA: TGTGCCAGCAGTTCCACAGGGGGCTTCTTTGAGACCCAGTACTTC
J gene: TRBJ2-5; D gene: -; V gene: TRBV12-3/TRBV12-4; clone size: many; CDR3 protein: CASSPGEETQYF; CDR3 DNA: TGTGCCAGCAGTCCCGGCGAGGAGACCCAGTACTTC
J gene: TRBJ1-5; D gene: -; V gene: TRBV6-1; clone size: -; CDR3 protein: CASSETALSPQHF; CDR3 DNA: TGTGCCAGCAGTGAAACGGCCCTATCACCCCAGCATTTT
J gene: TRBJ2-5; D gene: -; V gene: TRBV20-1; clone size: -; CDR3 protein: CSARDGEGQETQYF; CDR3 DNA: TGCAGTGCTAGAGATGGCGAAGGGCAAGAGACCCAGTACTTC
J gene: TRBJ2-2; D gene: TRBD2; V gene: TRBV12-3/TRBV12-4; clone size: few; CDR3 protein: CASSQLAGGNTGELFF; CDR3 DNA: TGTGCCAGCAGTCAACTAGCGGGGGGGAACACCGGGGAGCTGTTTTTT
J gene: TRBJ2-7; D gene: TRBD1; V gene: TRBV20-1; clone size: -; CDR3 protein: CSASNRDRDFDEQHF; CDR3 DNA: TGCAGTGCTAGTAACCGGGACAGGGATTTCGACGAGCAGCACTTC
J gene: TRBJ2-1; D gene: TRBD1; V gene: TRBV9; clone size: -; CDR3 protein: CASSVEFRDRGRPHEQFF; CDR3 DNA: TGTGCCAGCAGCGTAGAGTTTCGCGACAGGGGGCGCCCCCATGAGCAGTTCTTC
J gene: TRBJ2-2; D gene: TRBD1; V gene: TRBV4-3; clone size: many; CDR3 protein: CASSQNRGHTGELFF; CDR3 DNA: TGCGCCAGCAGCCAGAACAGGGGACACACCGGGGAGCTGTTTTTT
J gene: TRBJ2-2; D gene: -; V gene: TRBV7-9; clone size: -; CDR3 protein: CASSSSLTGELFF; CDR3 DNA: TGTGCCAGCAGCTCGTCCTTGACCGGGGAGCTGTTTTTT
J gene: TRBJ2-1; D gene: -; V gene: TRBV29-1; clone size: few; CDR3 protein: CSVVVEGLVYNEQFF; CDR3 DNA: TGCAGCGTTGTGGTAGAAGGTTTGGTGTACAATGAGCAGTTCTTC
J gene: TRBJ2-7; D gene: -; V gene: TRBV2; clone size: few; CDR3 protein: CASSEGGGSPYEQYF; CDR3 DNA: TGTGCCAGCAGTGAAGGTGGGGGGTCCCCATACGAGCAGTACTTC
J gene: TRBJ2-7; D gene: TRBD1; V gene: TRBV5-1; clone size: few; CDR3 protein: CASSQGQLGSSYEQYF; CDR3 DNA: TGCGCCAGCAGCCAGGGACAGTTGGGGAGCTCCTACGAGCAGTACTTC
J gene: TRBJ2-1; D gene: TRBD1; V gene: TRBV30; clone size: many; CDR3 protein: CAWIENGQGLVEQFF; CDR3 DNA: TGTGCCTGGATAGAGAATGGACAGGGGCTGGTTGAGCAGTTCTTC
J gene: TRBJ2-2; D gene: TRBD1; V gene: TRBV15; clone size: few; CDR3 protein: CATSRGDRGISGPGELFF; CDR3 DNA: TGTGCCACCAGCAGAGGAGACAGGGGGATTTCAGGACCCGGGGAGCTGTTTTTT
J gene: TRBJ2-3; D gene: TRBD1; V gene: TRBV20-1; clone size: -; CDR3 protein: CSAGYQGDPSTDTQYF; CDR3 DNA: TGCAGTGCTGGTTATCAGGGGGACCCTAGCACAGATACGCAGTATTTT
J gene: TRBJ2-3; D gene: TRBD2; V gene: TRBV7-3; clone size: -; CDR3 protein: CASSLSETSPSSTDTQYF; CDR3 DNA: TGTGCCAGCAGCTTATCCGAGACTAGCCCATCTAGCACAGATACGCAGTATTTT
J gene: TRBJ2-7; D gene: -; V gene: TRBV28; clone size: -; CDR3 protein: CASSFKEGSSYEQYF; CDR3 DNA: TGTGCCAGCAGTTTTAAGGAGGGGAGCTCCTACGAGCAGTACTTC
J gene: TRBJ2-1; D gene: TRBD2; V gene: TRBV19; clone size: once; CDR3 protein: CASRSPGLAWGEQFF; CDR3 DNA: TGTGCCAGTAGGTCTCCGGGACTAGCGTGGGGGGAGCAGTTCTTC
J gene: TRBJ2-1; D gene: -; V gene: TRBV9; clone size: many; CDR3 protein: CASSGTNQFF; CDR3 DNA: TGTGCCAGCAGCGGGACTAATCAGTTCTTC
J gene: TRBJ2-7; D gene: -; V gene: TRBV29-1; clone size: -; CDR3 protein: CSVETTEMDYEQYF; CDR3 DNA: TGCAGCGTTGAGACCACAGAGATGGATTACGAGCAGTACTTC
J gene: TRBJ2-7; D gene: TRBD2; V gene: TRBV28; clone size: -; CDR3 protein: CASSSPLAGLTYEQYF; CDR3 DNA: TGTGCCAGCAGTTCTCCACTAGCGGGACTTACCTACGAGCAGTACTTC
J gene: TRBJ2-1; D gene: -; V gene: TRBV28; clone size: once; CDR3 protein: CAGSTTVRNEQFF; CDR3 DNA: TGTGCCGGAAGTACGACAGTTAGGAATGAGCAGTTCTTC
J gene: TRBJ2-7; D gene: -; V gene: TRBV20-1; clone size: -; CDR3 protein: CSARAGDGSFFYEQYF; CDR3 DNA: TGCAGTGCTAGGGCTGGGGACGGCTCCTTCTTCTACGAGCAGTACTTC
J gene: TRBJ2-1; D gene: -; V gene: TRBV7-8; clone size: few; CDR3 protein: CASSEFPGNEQFF; CDR3 DNA: TGTGCCAGCAGCGAATTTCCGGGTAATGAGCAGTTCTTC